This TCR beta chain was captured by sequencing in a study of cytomegalovirus exposure and HLA in healthy donors. This clone was detected only a few times. Its target is unknown. Study-level points and caveats: A few CMV-associated chains were confirmed in vitro to be specific for CMV antigens. Another analysis was done later, and it associated approximately 17,000 TCR beta sequences with HLA alleles at 0.05 false discovery rate.

The length of the CDR3 is 15 residues. The germline CDR1 and CDR2 sequences are SGHRS and YFSETQ. V lost 5 bases and J 0 bases, leaving 12 bases between the germline ends. Researchers ran the PCR with 60 Vbeta and 13 Jbeta primers. This table comes from immunoSEQ multiplex PCR, and its TCRdb copy is limited to in-frame clones, with some not included. The table has roughly 100,000 clones, over 9.5% seen once; the top ten hold more than 15%. Sequencing was done on a sample of PBMCs. This receptor was taken from a man aged 40-49 years in good health and CMV-seropositive. The rearrangement joins TRBV5-1 to TRBJ1-3, with D perhaps matching TRBD1 (6 bases). CDR3 DNA: TGCGCCAGCAGTCAGGGGCCCAACTCTGGAAACACCATATATTTT. Its translation is CASSQGPNSGNTIYF.